This TCR beta chain emerged from a study of cytomegalovirus exposure and HLA in healthy donors. Study-level background: Within the Caucasian-associated ancestry cluster were 81% of the approximately 400 genotyped donors.

The PCR was carried out with 60 Vbeta primers and 13 Jbeta primers. TCRdb keeps only in-frame clones here, not all; method: immunoSEQ multiplex PCR. The sample shows around 170,000 clones, 84% of them seen only once. Study-wide points: Immune exposure information comprised only CMV serostatus. Several V segments, TRBV6-2 and TRBV6-3 among them, could not be told apart and were dropped.

CDR1 and CDR2 (germline): SGHRS, YFSETQ. V was clipped by 4 bases and J by 4 bases; unmatched bases: 11. The CDR3 spans 17 residues. Details on this clone: Its antigen is unknown.

This sequence joins TRBV5-1 and TRBJ2-6; TRBD1 agrees at 7 bases. Sequencing was performed on PBMCs. The TCR sequence derives from a boy aged 2 to 10 in good health and CMV-seronegative. CDR3 coding DNA: TGCGCCAGCAGCCAGGACAGGATAGGCTCCGGGGCCAACGTCCTGACTTTC. Amino acid sequence: CASSQDRIGSGANVLTF.